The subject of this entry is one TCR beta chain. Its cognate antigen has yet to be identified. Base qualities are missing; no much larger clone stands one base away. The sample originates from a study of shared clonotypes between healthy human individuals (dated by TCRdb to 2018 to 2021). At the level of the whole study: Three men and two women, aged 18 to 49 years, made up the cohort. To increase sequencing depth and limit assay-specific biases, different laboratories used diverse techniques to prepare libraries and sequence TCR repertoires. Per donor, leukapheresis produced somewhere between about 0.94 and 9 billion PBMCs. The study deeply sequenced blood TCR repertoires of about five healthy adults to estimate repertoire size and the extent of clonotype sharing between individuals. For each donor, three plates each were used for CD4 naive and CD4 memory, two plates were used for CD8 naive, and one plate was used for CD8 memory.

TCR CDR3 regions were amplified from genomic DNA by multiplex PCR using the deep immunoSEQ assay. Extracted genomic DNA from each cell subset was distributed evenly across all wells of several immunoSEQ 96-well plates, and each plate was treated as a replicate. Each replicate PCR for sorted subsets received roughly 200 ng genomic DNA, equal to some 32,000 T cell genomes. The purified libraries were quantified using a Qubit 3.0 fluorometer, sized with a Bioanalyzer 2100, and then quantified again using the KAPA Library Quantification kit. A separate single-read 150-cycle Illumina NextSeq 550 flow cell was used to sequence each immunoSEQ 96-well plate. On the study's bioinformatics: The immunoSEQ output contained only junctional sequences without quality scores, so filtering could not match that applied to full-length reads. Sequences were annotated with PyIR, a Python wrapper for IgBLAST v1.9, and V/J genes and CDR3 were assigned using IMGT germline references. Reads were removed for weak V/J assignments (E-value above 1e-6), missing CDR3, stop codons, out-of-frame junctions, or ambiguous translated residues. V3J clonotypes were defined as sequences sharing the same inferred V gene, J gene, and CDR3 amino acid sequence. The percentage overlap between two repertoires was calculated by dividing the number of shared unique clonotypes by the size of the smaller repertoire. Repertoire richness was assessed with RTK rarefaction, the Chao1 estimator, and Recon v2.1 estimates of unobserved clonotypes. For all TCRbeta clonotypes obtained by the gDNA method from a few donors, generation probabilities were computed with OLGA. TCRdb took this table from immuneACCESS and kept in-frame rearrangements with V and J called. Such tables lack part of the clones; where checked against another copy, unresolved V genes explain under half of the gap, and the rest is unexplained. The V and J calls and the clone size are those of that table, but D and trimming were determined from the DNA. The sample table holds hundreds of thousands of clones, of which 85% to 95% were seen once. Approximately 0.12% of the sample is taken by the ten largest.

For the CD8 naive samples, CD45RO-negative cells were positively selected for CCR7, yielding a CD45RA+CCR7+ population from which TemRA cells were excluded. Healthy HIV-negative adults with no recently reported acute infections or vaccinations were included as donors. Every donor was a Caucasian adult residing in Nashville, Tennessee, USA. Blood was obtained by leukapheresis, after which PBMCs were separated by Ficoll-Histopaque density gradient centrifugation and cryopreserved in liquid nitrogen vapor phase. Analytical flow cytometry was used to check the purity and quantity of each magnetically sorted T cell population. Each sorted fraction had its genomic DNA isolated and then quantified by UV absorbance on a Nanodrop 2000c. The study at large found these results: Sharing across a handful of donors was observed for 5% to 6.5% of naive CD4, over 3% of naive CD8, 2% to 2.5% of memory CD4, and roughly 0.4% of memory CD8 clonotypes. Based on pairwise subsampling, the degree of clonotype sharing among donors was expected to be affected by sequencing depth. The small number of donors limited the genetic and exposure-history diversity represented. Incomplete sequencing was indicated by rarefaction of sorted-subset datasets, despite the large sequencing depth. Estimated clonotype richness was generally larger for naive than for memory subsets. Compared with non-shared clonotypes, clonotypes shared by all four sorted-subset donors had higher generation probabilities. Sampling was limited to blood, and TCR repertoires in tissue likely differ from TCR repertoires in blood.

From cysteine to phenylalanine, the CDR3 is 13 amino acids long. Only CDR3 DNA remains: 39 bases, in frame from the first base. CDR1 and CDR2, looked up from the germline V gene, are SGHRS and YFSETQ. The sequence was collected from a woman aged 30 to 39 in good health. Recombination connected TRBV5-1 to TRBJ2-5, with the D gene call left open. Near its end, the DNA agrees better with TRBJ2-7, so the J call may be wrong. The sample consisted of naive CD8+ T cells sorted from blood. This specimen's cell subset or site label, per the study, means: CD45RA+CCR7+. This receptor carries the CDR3 CASSFDDSYEQYF. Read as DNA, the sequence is TGCGCCAGCAGCTTTGACGACTCCTACGAGCAGTACTTC.